The rows below give T cell receptor beta chains drawn from one sample of a study of blood T cell repertoires in COVID-19. Repertoires were generated with immunoSEQ multiplex PCR, while TCRdb's copy carries only in-frame clones and drops some. The repertoire includes fewer than 350,000 clones, around 90% of them detected once, and about 1.7% sits in the top ten. The sequencing input was PBMCs or T cells enriched from blood (not recorded which). All receptors come from a woman between 18 and 30 years old with acute COVID-19. The CDR3 runs from the conserved cysteine through the conserved F or W. Each record gives: J gene, V gene, D gene, clone size, CDR3 protein, CDR3 DNA. The D gene is left open where the match is weak. Only part of the rows carry a size: once, few, many, or a class if the clone is expanded.

>TRBJ1-1|TRBV27|.|.
CASSLWSGGAEAFF
TGTGCCAGCAGTTTATGGAGCGGGGGTGCTGAAGCTTTCTTT
>TRBJ2-7|TRBV5-8|.|.
CASSSYLTGEQYF
TGTGCCAGCAGCTCCTACTTGACGGGGGAGCAGTACTTC
>TRBJ2-7|TRBV12-3/TRBV12-4|.|.
CASSHTGEQYF
TGTGCCAGCAGTCACACGGGGGAGCAGTACTTC
>TRBJ2-1|TRBV18|TRBD1|.
CASSRPGTGTYNEQFF
TGTGCCAGCTCACGACCCGGGACAGGGACCTACAATGAGCAGTTCTTC
>TRBJ2-1|TRBV5-1|TRBD1|.
CASRSDRVSDEQFF
TGCGCCAGCAGATCGGACAGGGTTTCGGATGAGCAGTTCTTC
>TRBJ2-7|TRBV4-2|TRBD2|.
CASSHPVLAGPSYEQYF
TGTGCCAGCAGCCACCCAGTCCTAGCGGGCCCGTCCTACGAGCAGTACTTC
>TRBJ1-3|TRBV11-2|.|once
CASSLVSSLVGNTIYF
TGTGCCAGCAGCTTAGTATCGAGTCTTGTTGGAAACACCATATATTTT
>TRBJ1-1|TRBV27|.|.
CASSSHLLNTEAFF
TGTGCCAGCAGTTCGCACCTACTGAACACTGAAGCTTTCTTT
>TRBJ1-2|TRBV6-5|TRBD1|.
CASYARDSHGYTF
TGTGCCAGCTATGCCCGGGACAGCCATGGCTACACCTTC
>TRBJ2-5|TRBV11-2|.|.
CASSQDTFAQYF
TGTGCCAGCAGCCAGGACACGTTTGCCCAGTACTTC
>TRBJ1-5|TRBV30|TRBD1|.
CAWRTTGGQPQHF
TGTGCCTGGAGGACGACAGGGGGGCAGCCCCAGCATTTT
>TRBJ2-1|TRBV4-2|.|.
CASSQGTTVRWPGVEQFF
TGTGCCAGCAGCCAAGGGACCACTGTTAGGTGGCCCGGGGTTGAGCAGTTCTTC
>TRBJ2-7|TRBV23-1|.|.
CASSQSEEISAAPTYEQYF
TGCGCCAGCAGTCAATCGGAGGAAATTTCGGCGGCCCCTACCTACGAGCAGTACTTC
>TRBJ2-1|TRBV7-3|.|.
CASSPESYNEQFF
TGTGCCAGCAGCCCCGAGTCCTACAATGAGCAGTTCTTC
>TRBJ1-2|TRBV20-1|.|.
CSASIQAGGYTF
TGCAGTGCTAGTATCCAGGCTGGAGGCTACACCTTC
>TRBJ1-4|TRBV5-1|.|.
CASSSDRTNEKLFF
TGCGCCAGCAGCTCCGACAGAACTAATGAAAAACTGTTTTTT
>TRBJ1-2|TRBV27|.|.
CASSLLMGPSVDYGYTF
TGTGCCAGCAGTTTATTGATGGGGCCTAGCGTGGACTATGGCTACACCTTC
>TRBJ2-7|TRBV14|.|.
CASSQTLGQVSEQYF
TGTGCCAGCAGTCAAACCTTGGGACAAGTCTCCGAGCAGTACTTC
>TRBJ2-3|TRBV28|TRBD2|.
CASSFRLGTSGADTQYF
TGTGCCAGCAGTTTCCGGTTAGGGACTAGCGGTGCAGATACGCAGTATTTT
>TRBJ1-6|TRBV7-2|.|.
CASSLGGVLSSPLHF
TGTGCCAGCAGCCTTGGGGGGGTTCTTAGTTCACCCCTCCACTTT
>TRBJ2-7|TRBV7-2|TRBD2|.
CASSRGLASYEQYF
TGTGCCAGCAGCAGGGGACTAGCGAGCTACGAGCAGTACTTC
>TRBJ1-5|TRBV5-8|TRBD1|.
CASSYDRANNQPQHF
TGTGCCAGCAGCTACGACAGGGCGAATAATCAGCCCCAGCATTTT
>TRBJ1-2|TRBV30|.|.
CAWGRSGQNYGYTF
TGTGCCTGGGGGAGGTCGGGACAAAACTATGGCTACACCTTC